Listed here are 13 T cell receptor beta chains from one sample, sequenced in a study of cytomegalovirus exposure and HLA in healthy donors. The PCR was carried out with 60 Vbeta primers and 13 Jbeta primers. Some clones are missing from TCRdb's copy, which holds only in-frame ones; the method was immunoSEQ multiplex PCR. In the table there are 110,000 to 150,000 clones, 80% to 90% of which are singletons. Specimen: PBMCs. The receptors derive from a boy aged 2-15 years in good health and CMV-seronegative.

The chain recombines TRBV11-2 with TRBJ2-1; the D gene is possibly TRBD2 (7 bases). V was shortened by 1 base and J by 3 bases, with 10 bases between the two germline ends. The germline V gene encodes CDR1 SGHAT and CDR2 FQNNGV. The CDR3 totals 15 residues. The CDR3 nucleotides read TGTGCCAGCAGCTTAGGGGGGGGCTACTACAATGAGCAGTTCTTC. It translates to CASSLGGGYYNEQFF.

The chain combines TRBV27 with TRBJ2-3; D possibly corresponds to TRBD1 (5 bases). The V gene's germline CDR1 is MNHEY and CDR2 SMNVEV (reference sequence). Trimming stripped 3 bases from V and 0 bases from J, with 7 bases between. This CDR3 has 14 residues. In DNA form, the CDR3 reads TGTGCCAGCAGTTTGCGACAGAGCACAGATACGCAGTATTTT. It codes for CASSLRQSTDTQYF.

J is TRBJ2-1 and V is TRBV7-7; TRBD2 matches 10 bases. The germline V gene has CDR1 SSHAT and CDR2 FNYEAQ (reference sequence). J was trimmed by 8 bases and V by 4 bases; bases with no gene match: 5. CDR3 length: 14 amino acids. This CDR3 reads CASSWTSGGDEQFF. The DNA of the CDR3 is TGTGCCAGCAGCTGGACTAGCGGAGGAGATGAGCAGTTCTTC.

The chain has TRBV25-1 and TRBJ2-7, with TRBD2 matching 7 bases. Germline lookup yields CDR1 MGHDK and CDR2 SYGVNS. CDR3 length: 17 residues. The V gene end was trimmed by 4 bases and the J gene end by 1 base; junction bases not matched to a gene: 13. In DNA form, the CDR3 reads TGTGCCAGCAGTGCAGCTAGCGGAGGCTTCAATTCCTACGAGCAGTACTTC. Translation gives CASSAASGGFNSYEQYF.

Here the CDR3 reads CASSPTGAGMNYGYTF. In DNA form, the CDR3 reads TGTGCCAGCAGTCCGACAGGGGCCGGGATGAACTATGGCTACACCTTC. The gene calls are TRBV2 and TRBJ1-2, with 8 bases lining up with TRBD1. The CDR3 spans 16 residues. The ends lost 5 bases at V and 2 bases at J; junction bases unmatched: 10. The germline V gene encodes CDR1 SNHLY and CDR2 FYNNEI.

This clone occurred a few times. The genes are TRBV5-1 and TRBJ2-1; D might be TRBD1 (5 bases). The CDR3 spans 15 residues. Germline V gene data show CDR1 as SGHRS and CDR2 as YFSETQ. V shed 4 bases and J shed 0 bases, with 11 bases lying between them. The CDR3: CASSARVSSYNEQFF. CDR3 DNA: TGCGCCAGCAGCGCCAGGGTCAGCTCCTACAATGAGCAGTTCTTC.

The chain links TRBV4-3 to TRBJ2-2; 11 bases match TRBD2. This CDR3 spans 16 amino acids. Germline CDR1 LGHNA, CDR2 YSLEER. J lost 1 base, V lost 6 bases, and 4 bases had no gene match. CDR3 sequence (DNA): TGCGCCAGCAGTGTACTAGCGGGGGAGAACACCGGGGAGCTGTTTTTT. Its translation is CASSVLAGENTGELFF.

This chain uses TRBV4-3 with TRBJ2-3; 7 nucleotides agree with TRBD2. The germline CDR1 and CDR2 sequences are LGHNA and YSLEER. V shed 0 bases and J 4 bases; nucleotides not matched to a gene: 7. The CDR3 extends over 16 amino acids. CDR3 residues: CASSQEGGRTADTQYF. CDR3 nucleotides: TGCGCCAGCAGCCAAGAGGGAGGGAGGACTGCAGATACGCAGTATTTT.

V is TRBV6-5 and J is TRBJ2-7, with TRBD1 matching 7 bases. Germline assignment: CDR1 MNHEY and CDR2 SVGAGI. The CDR3 sequence is 15 residues long. The junction had 15 bases not matched to a gene; V was cut back by 6 bases and J by 7 bases. As DNA, the CDR3 is TGTGCCAGCAGCCTTCGGACAGGCGGTGGAGAAGAGCAGTACTTC. Its translation: CASSLRTGGGEEQYF.

This clone was seen just once. This chain connects TRBV7-9 to TRBJ2-4; D uncertain. This CDR3 contains 15 residues. Trimming stripped 3 bases from V and 1 base from J, with 10 bases between. Germline CDR1 SEHNR, CDR2 FQNEAQ (reference sequence). The DNA for the CDR3 is TGTGCCAGCAGCTTGTCAGAACAGGCCAAAAACATTCAGTACTTC. This encodes CASSLSEQAKNIQYF.

V is TRBV29-1 and J is TRBJ1-3, with D hard to call. Trimming took 7 bases from V and 0 from J, leaving 19 bases between them. The CDR3 has 16 residues. Germline CDR1 and CDR2: SQVTM and ANQGSEA. CDR3 coding DNA: TGCAGCGCGTCGACGGGAGGCCCTATCTCTGGAAACACCATATATTTT. Translating it yields CSASTGGPISGNTIYF.

The rearrangement joins TRBV11-3 to TRBJ2-7, with TRBD1 matching 9 bases. Per germline, CDR1 SGHNT and CDR2 YENEEA. The length of the CDR3 is 13 residues. V gave up 5 bases and J gave up 7 bases; unmatched junction bases: 6. CDR3 bases: TGTGCCAGCAGCCAACAGGGGGCGCGGGAGCAGTACTTC. Translation gives CASSQQGAREQYF.

This clone was detected a few times. The CDR3 nucleotides read TGTGCCAGCAGCTTAGGGTTGGCGGGAGGGGCAGATACGCAGTATTTT. Translated, it gives CASSLGLAGGADTQYF. The chain carries TRBV7-6 and TRBJ2-3; the match to TRBD2 covers 9 bases. Germline CDR1 is SGHVS and CDR2 is FNYEAQ. This CDR3 has 16 amino acids. Germline trimming cut 1 base from V and 4 bases from J; bases unmatched to any gene: 6.